This T cell receptor beta chain was captured by sequencing in a study of graft-versus-host responses after intestinal transplantation. Across the study: All recipients got anti-thymocyte globulin induction, then tacrolimus and steroids for around three years.

The assay was immunoSEQ multiplex PCR, and TCRdb's table has in-frame clones only and misses some. The sample yields some 12,000 clones, over 90% seen once. The CDR3 sequence is 15 residues long. The germline V gene encodes CDR1 KGHSH and CDR2 LQKENI. The V and J genes are TRBV18 and TRBJ2-5; TRBD2 might be the D (6 bases). The DNA matches TRBJ2-7 better at its end, which makes the J call doubtful. The input for sequencing was PBMCs, taken 109 days after intestinal transplant. The receptor was derived from a human patient who received an intestinal transplant, so some T cells may come from the graft donor. DNA of the CDR3: TGTGCCAGCTCACCACGGTTCGGTGGAGGGGACGAGCAGTACTTC. Its translation is CASSPRFGGGDEQYF.